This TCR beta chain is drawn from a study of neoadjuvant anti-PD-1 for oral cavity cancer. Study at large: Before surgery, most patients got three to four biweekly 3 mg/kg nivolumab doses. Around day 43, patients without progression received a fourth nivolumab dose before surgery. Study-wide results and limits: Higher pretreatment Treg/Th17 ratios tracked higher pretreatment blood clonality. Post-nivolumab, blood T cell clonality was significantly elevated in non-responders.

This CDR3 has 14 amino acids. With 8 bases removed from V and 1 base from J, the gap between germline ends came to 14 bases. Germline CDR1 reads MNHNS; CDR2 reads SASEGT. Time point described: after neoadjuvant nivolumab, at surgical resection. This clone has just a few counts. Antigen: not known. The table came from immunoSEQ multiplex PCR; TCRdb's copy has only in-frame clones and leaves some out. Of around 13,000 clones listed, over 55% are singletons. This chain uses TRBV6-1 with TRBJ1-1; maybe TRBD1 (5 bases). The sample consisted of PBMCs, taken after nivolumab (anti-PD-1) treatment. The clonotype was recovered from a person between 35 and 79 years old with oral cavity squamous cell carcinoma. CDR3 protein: CASDRGRQNTEAFF. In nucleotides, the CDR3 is TGTGCCAGCGACCGGGGACGGCAGAACACTGAAGCTTTCTTT.